Here is one T cell receptor beta chain with its context. Assay used: immunoSEQ multiplex PCR; TCRdb lists only in-frame clones, some missing. This repertoire shows 110,000 to 150,000 clones, about 90% found once; its top ten account for 5% to 6.5%. The data were taken from a study of T cell responses to AZD1222 COVID-19 vaccine. Germline CDR1 SGHRS, CDR2 YFSETQ. V was pared by 0 bases and J by 1 base, with 8 bases of the junction left unmatched. This CDR3 is built from 18 residues. The sequence was collected from an adult in good health. The chain employs TRBV5-1 and TRBJ2-7; 12 bases agree with TRBD2. This specimen consisted of peripheral blood, obtained on day 0 of AZD1222 vaccination. The CDR3 DNA reads as TGCGCCAGCAGCTTGGGCCTAGCGGGAGGGCCTTTGTCCTACGAGCAGTACTTC. Protein sequence: CASSLGLAGGPLSYEQYF.